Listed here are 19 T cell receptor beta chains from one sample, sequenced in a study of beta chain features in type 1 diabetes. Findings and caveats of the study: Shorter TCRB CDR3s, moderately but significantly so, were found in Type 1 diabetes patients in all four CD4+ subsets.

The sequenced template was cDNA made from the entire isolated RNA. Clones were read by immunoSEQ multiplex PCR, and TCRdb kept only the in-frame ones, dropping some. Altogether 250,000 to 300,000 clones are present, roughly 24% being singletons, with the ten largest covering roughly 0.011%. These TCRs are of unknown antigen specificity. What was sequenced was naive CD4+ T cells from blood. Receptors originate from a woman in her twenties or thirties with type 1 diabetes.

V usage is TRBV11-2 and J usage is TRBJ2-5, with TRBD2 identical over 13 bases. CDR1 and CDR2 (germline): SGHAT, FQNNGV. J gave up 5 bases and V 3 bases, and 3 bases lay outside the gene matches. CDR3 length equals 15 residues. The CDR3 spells CASSFALAGGETQYF. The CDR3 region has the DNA TGTGCCAGCAGCTTTGCACTAGCGGGGGGGGAGACCCAGTACTTC.

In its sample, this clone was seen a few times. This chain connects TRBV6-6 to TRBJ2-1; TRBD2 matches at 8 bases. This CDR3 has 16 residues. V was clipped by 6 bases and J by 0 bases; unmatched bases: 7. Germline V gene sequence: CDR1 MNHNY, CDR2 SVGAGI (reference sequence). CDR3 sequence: CASRLSGTSSYNEQFF. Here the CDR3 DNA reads TGTGCCAGCAGACTGTCCGGGACTAGCTCCTACAATGAGCAGTTCTTC.

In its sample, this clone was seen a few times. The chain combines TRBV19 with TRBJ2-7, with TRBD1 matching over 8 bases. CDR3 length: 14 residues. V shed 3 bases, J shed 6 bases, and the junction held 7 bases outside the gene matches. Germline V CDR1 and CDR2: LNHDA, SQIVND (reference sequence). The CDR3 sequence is CASSIGAGGLEQYF. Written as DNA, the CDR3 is TGTGCCAGTAGTATCGGTGCAGGGGGCCTCGAGCAGTACTTC.

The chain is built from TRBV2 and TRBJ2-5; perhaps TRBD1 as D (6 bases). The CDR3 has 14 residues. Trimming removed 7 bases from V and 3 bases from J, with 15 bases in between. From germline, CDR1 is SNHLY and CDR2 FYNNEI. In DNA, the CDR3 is TGTGCCAGCACCTTTAGGACAGACGAAGAGACCCAGTACTTC. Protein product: CASTFRTDEETQYF.

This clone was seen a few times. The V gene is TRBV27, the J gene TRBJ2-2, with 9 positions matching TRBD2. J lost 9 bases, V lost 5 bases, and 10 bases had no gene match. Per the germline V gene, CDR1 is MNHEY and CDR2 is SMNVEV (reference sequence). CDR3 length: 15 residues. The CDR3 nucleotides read TGTGCCAGCAGTCTAATGGGGGCTAGCGGGAGGGAGCTGTTTTTT. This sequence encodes CASSLMGASGRELFF.

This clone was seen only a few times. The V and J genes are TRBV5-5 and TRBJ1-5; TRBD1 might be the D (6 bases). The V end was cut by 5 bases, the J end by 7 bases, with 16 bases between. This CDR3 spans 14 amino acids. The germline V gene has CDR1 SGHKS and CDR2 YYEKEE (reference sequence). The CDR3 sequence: CASSPGTKTQPQHF. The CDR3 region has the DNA TGTGCCAGCAGTCCCGGGACAAAAACCCAGCCCCAGCATTTT.

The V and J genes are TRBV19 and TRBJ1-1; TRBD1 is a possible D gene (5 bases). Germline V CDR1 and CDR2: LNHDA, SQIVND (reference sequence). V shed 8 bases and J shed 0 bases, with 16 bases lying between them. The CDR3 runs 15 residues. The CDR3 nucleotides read TGTGCCAGTCGTGCGGGGGGACTGATGAACACTGAAGCTTTCTTT. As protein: CASRAGGLMNTEAFF.

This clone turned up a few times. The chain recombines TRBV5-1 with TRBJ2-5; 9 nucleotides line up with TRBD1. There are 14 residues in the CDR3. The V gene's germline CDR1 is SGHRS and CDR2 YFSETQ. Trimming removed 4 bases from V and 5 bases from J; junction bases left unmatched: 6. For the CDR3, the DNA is TGCGCCAGCAGCCCAAGGGACAGGGCGGAGACCCAGTACTTC. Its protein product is CASSPRDRAETQYF.

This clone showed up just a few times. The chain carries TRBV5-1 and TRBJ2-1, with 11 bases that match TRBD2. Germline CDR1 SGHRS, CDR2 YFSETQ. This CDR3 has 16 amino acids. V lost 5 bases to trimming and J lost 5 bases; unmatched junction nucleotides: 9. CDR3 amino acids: CASSPSSGRRNNEQFF. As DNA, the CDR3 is TGCGCCAGCAGTCCTTCTAGCGGGAGGAGGAACAATGAGCAGTTCTTC.

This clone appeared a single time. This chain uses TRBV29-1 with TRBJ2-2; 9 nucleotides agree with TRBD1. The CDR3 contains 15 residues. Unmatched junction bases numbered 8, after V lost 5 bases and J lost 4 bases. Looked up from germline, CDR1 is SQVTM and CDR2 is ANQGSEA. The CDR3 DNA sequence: TGCAGCGTTAACCCGGGACAGGGCGGCACCGGGGAGCTGTTTTTT. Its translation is CSVNPGQGGTGELFF.

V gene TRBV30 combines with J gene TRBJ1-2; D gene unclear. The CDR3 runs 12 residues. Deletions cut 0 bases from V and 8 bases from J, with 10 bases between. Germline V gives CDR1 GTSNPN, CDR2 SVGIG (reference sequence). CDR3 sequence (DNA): TGTGCCTGGAGTGTATGGGGAGGGGGCTACACCTTC. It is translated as CAWSVWGGGYTF. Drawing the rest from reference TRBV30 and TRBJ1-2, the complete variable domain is SQTIHQWPATLVQPVGSPLSLECTVEGTSNPNLYWYRQAAGRGLQLLFYSVGIGQISSEVPQNLSASRPQDRQFILSSKKLLLSDSGFYLCAWSVWGGGYTFGSGTRLTVV.

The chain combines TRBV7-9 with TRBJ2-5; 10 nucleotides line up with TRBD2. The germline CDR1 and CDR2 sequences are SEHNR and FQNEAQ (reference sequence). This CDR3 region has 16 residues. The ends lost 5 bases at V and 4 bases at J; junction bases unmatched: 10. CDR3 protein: CASSSLLAGSGETQYF. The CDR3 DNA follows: TGTGCCAGCAGCAGCTTACTAGCGGGATCTGGAGAGACCCAGTACTTC.

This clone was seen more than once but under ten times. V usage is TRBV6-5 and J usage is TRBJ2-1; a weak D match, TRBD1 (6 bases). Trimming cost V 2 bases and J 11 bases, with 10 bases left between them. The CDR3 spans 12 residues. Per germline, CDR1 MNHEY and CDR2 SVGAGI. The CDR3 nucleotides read TGTGCCAGCAGTTACGTTACAGGGCAGCAGTTCTTC. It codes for CASSYVTGQQFF.

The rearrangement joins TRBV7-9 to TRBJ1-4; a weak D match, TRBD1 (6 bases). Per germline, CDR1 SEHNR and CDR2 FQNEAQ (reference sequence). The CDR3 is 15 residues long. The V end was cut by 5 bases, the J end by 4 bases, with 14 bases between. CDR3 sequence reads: CASSRLDSINEKLFF. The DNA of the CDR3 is TGTGCCAGCAGCAGGTTGGACAGCATTAATGAAAAACTGTTTTTT.

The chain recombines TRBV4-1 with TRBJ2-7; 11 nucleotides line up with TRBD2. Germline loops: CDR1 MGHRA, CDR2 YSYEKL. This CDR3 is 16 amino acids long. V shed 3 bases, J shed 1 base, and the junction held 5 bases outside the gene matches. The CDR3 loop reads CASSHQLAGVSYEQYF. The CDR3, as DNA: TGCGCCAGCAGCCATCAACTAGCGGGGGTTTCCTACGAGCAGTACTTC.

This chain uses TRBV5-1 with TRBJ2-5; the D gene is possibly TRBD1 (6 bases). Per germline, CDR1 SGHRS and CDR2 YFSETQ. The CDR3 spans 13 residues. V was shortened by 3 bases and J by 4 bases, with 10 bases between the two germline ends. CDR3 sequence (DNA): TGCGCCAGCAGCTCTGACAGGTCAGAGACCCAGTACTTC. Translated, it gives CASSSDRSETQYF. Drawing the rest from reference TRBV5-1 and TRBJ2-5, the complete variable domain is KAGVTQTPRYLIKTRGQQVTLSCSPISGHRSVSWYQQTPGQGLQFLFEYFSETQRNKGNFPGRFSGRQFSNSRSEMNVSTLELGDSALYLCASSSDRSETQYFGPGTRLLVL.

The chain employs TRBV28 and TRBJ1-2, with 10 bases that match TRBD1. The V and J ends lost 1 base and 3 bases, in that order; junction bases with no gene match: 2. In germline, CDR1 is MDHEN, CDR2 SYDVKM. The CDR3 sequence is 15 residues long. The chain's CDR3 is CASSLSGQGHYGYTF. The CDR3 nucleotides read TGTGCCAGCAGTTTATCGGGACAGGGGCACTATGGCTACACCTTC.

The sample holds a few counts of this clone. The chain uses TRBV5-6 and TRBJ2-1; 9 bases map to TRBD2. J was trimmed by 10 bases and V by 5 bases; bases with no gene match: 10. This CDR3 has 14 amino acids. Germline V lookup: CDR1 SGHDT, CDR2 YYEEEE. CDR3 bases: TGTGCCAGCAGACAAAGGGGACTAGCCGGCGAGCAGTTCTTC. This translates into CASRQRGLAGEQFF.

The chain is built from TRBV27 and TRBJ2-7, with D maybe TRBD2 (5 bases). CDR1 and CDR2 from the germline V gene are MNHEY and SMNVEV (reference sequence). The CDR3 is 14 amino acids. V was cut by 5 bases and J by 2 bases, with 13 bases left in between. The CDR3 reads CASSKREGPYEQYF. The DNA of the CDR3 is TGTGCCAGCAGTAAGAGGGAAGGGCCCTACGAGCAGTACTTC.